These T cell receptor beta chains were read from a single sample in a study of cytomegalovirus exposure and HLA in healthy donors. Profiling relied on immunoSEQ multiplex PCR, and the TCRdb table lists in-frame clones only, not all of them. The data show 100,000 to 150,000 clones, roughly 80% seen once. The sequencing sample was made of PBMCs. These receptors all stem from a male donor in good health and CMV-seronegative. Both conserved end residues are part of each CDR3. Fields, in order: V gene, clone size, D gene, J gene, CDR3 DNA, CDR3 protein. D genes are given only for firm matches. Part of the rows lack a size; the others show once, few, many or a class for expanded clones.

V: TRBV5-8; size: -; D: -; J: TRBJ2-7; DNA: TGTGCCAGCAGATCATGGGGAGGCCTTCTCCCGCACGAGCAGTACTTC; CDR3: CASRSWGGLLPHEQYF
V: TRBV27; size: -; D: TRBD1; J: TRBJ1-2; DNA: TGTGCCAGCAGTTCCCTAGGAACAGGGGGCTTTATTTACGATGGCTACACCTTC; CDR3: CASSSLGTGGFIYDGYTF
V: TRBV5-5; size: -; D: TRBD1; J: TRBJ1-2; DNA: TGTGCCAGCAGCTTAGCGACAGGGGCCTCTCGGGGCTACACCTTC; CDR3: CASSLATGASRGYTF
V: TRBV27; size: -; D: -; J: TRBJ2-7; DNA: TGTGCCAGCAGTTTAGTTCGGCAGGCAGATCAGTACTTC; CDR3: CASSLVRQADQYF
V: TRBV5-4; size: -; D: -; J: TRBJ2-5; DNA: TGTGCCAGCAGCCCGCAGCGTGCCGGGGAGACCCAGTACTTC; CDR3: CASSPQRAGETQYF
V: TRBV27; size: -; D: -; J: TRBJ1-3; DNA: TGTGCCAGCAGTATCTCCGGGCCAGGGCTACTCGGAAACACCATATATTTT; CDR3: CASSISGPGLLGNTIYF
V: TRBV27; size: -; D: TRBD1; J: TRBJ1-2; DNA: TGTGCCAGGTGGGTACAGGGGTTCTATAACTATGGCTACACCTTC; CDR3: CARWVQGFYNYGYTF
V: TRBV2; size: -; D: TRBD2; J: TRBJ2-7; DNA: TGTGCCAGCAGTTTCCGGGGCGGGAGCACCTACGAGCAGTACTTC; CDR3: CASSFRGGSTYEQYF
V: TRBV6-1; size: -; D: TRBD1; J: TRBJ1-1; DNA: TGTGCCAGCAGTACTGGGACAGGGGGGAACACTGAAGCTTTCTTT; CDR3: CASSTGTGGNTEAFF
V: TRBV30; size: -; D: -; J: TRBJ2-7; DNA: TGTGCCTGGATATCGGCCTACGAGCAGTACTTC; CDR3: CAWISAYEQYF
V: TRBV30; size: -; D: -; J: TRBJ2-1; DNA: TGTGCCTGGGAAACAGGGAGCTCCTACAATGAGCAGTTCTTC; CDR3: CAWETGSSYNEQFF
V: TRBV7-9; size: -; D: TRBD1; J: TRBJ2-7; DNA: TGTGCCAGCAGCTTAGGGGGACAGGGCCCCTACGAGCAGTACTTC; CDR3: CASSLGGQGPYEQYF
V: TRBV6-5; size: -; D: TRBD1; J: TRBJ2-7; DNA: TGTGCCAGCAACCAAGGACAGGGACTTTCCTACGAGCAGTACTTC; CDR3: CASNQGQGLSYEQYF
V: TRBV28; size: -; D: -; J: TRBJ1-6; DNA: TGTGCCAGCAGTACAGGGTTTTGGAATTCACCCCTCCACTTT; CDR3: CASSTGFWNSPLHF
V: TRBV14; size: -; D: -; J: TRBJ1-1; DNA: TGTGCCAGCAGCCAAGATTGGGGCAGCAGGAGTGGCACTGAAGCTTTCTTT; CDR3: CASSQDWGSRSGTEAFF
V: TRBV7-2; size: -; D: -; J: TRBJ1-1; DNA: TGTGCCAGCAGCTTAGGGCAAGTCACAGAAGCTTTCTTT; CDR3: CASSLGQVTEAFF
V: TRBV28; size: -; D: -; J: TRBJ1-3; DNA: TGTGCCAGCAGTTTGGTAGGGGGTAGAAACACCATATATTTT; CDR3: CASSLVGGRNTIYF
V: TRBV7-2; size: -; D: -; J: TRBJ1-5; DNA: TGTGCCAGCAGCTCTGCCCCAGGGTCAGGCAATCAGCCCCAGCATTTT; CDR3: CASSSAPGSGNQPQHF
V: TRBV7-9; size: -; D: TRBD2; J: TRBJ2-3; DNA: TGTGCCAGCTGGACTTGGACTAGCCCTCCCACAGATACGCAGTATTTT; CDR3: CASWTWTSPPTDTQYF
V: TRBV5-5; size: -; D: -; J: TRBJ2-7; DNA: TGTGCCAGCAGCACCGCCGACGGGGCCTACGAGCAGTACTTC; CDR3: CASSTADGAYEQYF
V: TRBV27; size: -; D: TRBD2; J: TRBJ2-1; DNA: TGTGCCAGCCGCGGACTAGCGGGAGGGCGGGCCTACAATGAGCAGTTCTTC; CDR3: CASRGLAGGRAYNEQFF
V: TRBV5-8; size: -; D: -; J: TRBJ1-5; DNA: TGTGCCAGCAGCACGCGGGTTGTCCAGCCCCAGCATTTT; CDR3: CASSTRVVQPQHF
V: TRBV5-1; size: -; D: TRBD2; J: TRBJ2-5; DNA: TGCGCCAGCAGCGGGGGGGGACTAAGGGAGACCCAGTACTTC; CDR3: CASSGGGLRETQYF
V: TRBV7-9; size: -; D: -; J: TRBJ2-1; DNA: TGTGCCAGCAGTGCCGGGACTCAACACAATGAGCAGTTCTTC; CDR3: CASSAGTQHNEQFF
V: TRBV7-2; size: few; D: TRBD1; J: TRBJ1-2; DNA: TGTGCCAGCAGCCCTCAGGGGGGCCCTTCTGGCTACACCTTC; CDR3: CASSPQGGPSGYTF
V: TRBV28; size: -; D: -; J: TRBJ2-1; DNA: TGTGCCAGCAGTTTTCGAGGGCGCTTGTTAGACAATGAGCAGTTCTTC; CDR3: CASSFRGRLLDNEQFF
V: TRBV4-1; size: -; D: TRBD2; J: TRBJ2-7; DNA: TGCGCCAGCAGCCAACTAGCGGGAGGGCGCGAGCAGTACTTC; CDR3: CASSQLAGGREQYF
V: TRBV28; size: -; D: TRBD1; J: TRBJ2-7; DNA: TGTGCCAGCAGTTCACCTTTCGGGACAGGGAGTGACGAGCAGTACTTC; CDR3: CASSSPFGTGSDEQYF
V: TRBV28; size: few; D: -; J: TRBJ2-5; DNA: TGTGCCAGCACGGGGTGGTGGGAGGACCAAGAGACCCAGTACTTC; CDR3: CASTGWWEDQETQYF
V: TRBV19; size: -; D: -; J: TRBJ1-5; DNA: TGTGCCAGTAACCTGGGGGGAGTTCAGCCCCAGCATTTT; CDR3: CASNLGGVQPQHF
V: TRBV18; size: -; D: -; J: TRBJ1-4; DNA: TGTGCCAGCTCACCGGGACATGGTGAAAAACTGTTTTTT; CDR3: CASSPGHGEKLFF
V: TRBV30; size: -; D: TRBD1; J: TRBJ2-1; DNA: TGTGCCTGGAGTGTCTCGGGACAGGGCAATGAGCAGTTCTTC; CDR3: CAWSVSGQGNEQFF
V: TRBV29-1; size: once; D: -; J: TRBJ2-7; DNA: TGCAGCGTCCTCCGGGCAGGGGTTGGGTACGAGCAGTACTTC; CDR3: CSVLRAGVGYEQYF
V: TRBV6-5; size: -; D: -; J: TRBJ2-1; DNA: TGTGCCAGCAGTTACGACGGGTATGAGCAGTTCTTC; CDR3: CASSYDGYEQFF
V: TRBV19; size: -; D: -; J: TRBJ2-3; DNA: TGTGCCAGTAGTACGCCGCCGGGGTCCACAGATACGCAGTATTTT; CDR3: CASSTPPGSTDTQYF
V: TRBV28; size: -; D: -; J: TRBJ2-7; DNA: TGTGCCAGCAGAGGTGGGGCCGACGAGCAGTACTTC; CDR3: CASRGGADEQYF
V: TRBV27; size: -; D: TRBD1; J: TRBJ1-1; DNA: TGTGCCAGCAGTCTAGGACAGGGGGCTGAAGCTTTCTTT; CDR3: CASSLGQGAEAFF
V: TRBV6-5; size: -; D: TRBD1; J: TRBJ2-7; DNA: TGTGCCAGCCGGACAGGGTTATCACCCTACGAGCAGTACTTC; CDR3: CASRTGLSPYEQYF
V: TRBV7-8; size: -; D: -; J: TRBJ2-5; DNA: TGTGCCAGCAGCTTAGGACTTCGAGACGAGACCCAGTACTTC; CDR3: CASSLGLRDETQYF
V: TRBV6-5; size: -; D: -; J: TRBJ1-1; DNA: TGTGCCAGCAGTTCGCTGGACACGGCTGAGCAAGCTTTCTTT; CDR3: CASSSLDTAEQAFF
V: TRBV5-1; size: -; D: TRBD2; J: TRBJ2-7; DNA: TGCGCCAGCAGCAAGACTAGCGTCGGGGGCTACGAGCAGTACTTC; CDR3: CASSKTSVGGYEQYF
V: TRBV2; size: few; D: -; J: TRBJ1-4; DNA: TGTGCCAGCAGTGACGGTCAGGGGATAGGGAAACTGTTTTTT; CDR3: CASSDGQGIGKLFF
V: TRBV5-4; size: -; D: -; J: TRBJ1-6; DNA: TGTGCCAGCAGCGTTCTAGCTCAGGCTTCACCCCTCCACTTT; CDR3: CASSVLAQASPLHF
V: TRBV4-3; size: -; D: TRBD1; J: TRBJ1-5; DNA: TGCGCCAGCAGCCAAGAGTTTGGCAGGGGGCCGGGTCAGCCCCAGCATTTT; CDR3: CASSQEFGRGPGQPQHF
V: TRBV7-9; size: once; D: -; J: TRBJ2-2; DNA: TGTGCCAGCAGCCTCAGGGAAGGGGAGCTGTTTTTT; CDR3: CASSLREGELFF
V: TRBV27; size: -; D: TRBD2; J: TRBJ2-7; DNA: TGTGCCAGCATCAAATCGGGGGGGACTAGTTTCCACGAGCAGTACTTC; CDR3: CASIKSGGTSFHEQYF
V: TRBV2; size: -; D: TRBD1; J: TRBJ1-2; DNA: TGTGCCAGCAGTGATGGGACAGGGATTGGCTACACCTTC; CDR3: CASSDGTGIGYTF
V: TRBV4-3; size: few; D: -; J: TRBJ1-5; DNA: TGCGCCAGCAGCCAAGATCTGGGAGGCAATCAGCCCCAGCATTTT; CDR3: CASSQDLGGNQPQHF
V: TRBV2; size: -; D: -; J: TRBJ2-5; DNA: TGTGCCAGCAGTGGTGAGGGCCCTAGACTTCTGCTCAAAGAGACCCAGTACTTC; CDR3: CASSGEGPRLLLKETQYF
V: TRBV28; size: -; D: -; J: TRBJ1-4; DNA: TGTGCCAGCAGCTTAGTCGGAAGCGGCAGGAATGAAAAACTGTTTTTT; CDR3: CASSLVGSGRNEKLFF
V: TRBV28; size: few; D: -; J: TRBJ2-3; DNA: TGTGCCAGCAGTCCAGGGAGCACAGATACGCAGTATTTT; CDR3: CASSPGSTDTQYF
V: TRBV6-6; size: -; D: -; J: TRBJ1-2; DNA: TGTGCCAGCATGGGCAGTAATGGCTACACCTTC; CDR3: CASMGSNGYTF
V: TRBV7-2; size: -; D: TRBD2; J: TRBJ2-1; DNA: TGTGCCAGCAGCTTAGCAACCCCGGGAGAGCGGGAACTTGAGCAGTTCTTC; CDR3: CASSLATPGERELEQFF
V: TRBV19; size: -; D: -; J: TRBJ2-5; DNA: TGTGCCAGTACGAAGCGAATGCAAAGGGGGGAGACCCAGTACTTC; CDR3: CASTKRMQRGETQYF
V: TRBV18; size: -; D: TRBD1; J: TRBJ2-7; DNA: TGTGCCAGCTCACGGACAGGGGGGAACGAGCAGTACTTC; CDR3: CASSRTGGNEQYF
V: TRBV20-1; size: -; D: -; J: TRBJ1-2; DNA: TGCAGTGCTAGACGGGATCGACACACCTTC; CDR3: CSARRDRHTF
V: TRBV7-2; size: -; D: -; J: TRBJ2-1; DNA: TGTGCCAGCAGCTTAACGGGAGATTCCTACAATGAGCAGTTCTTC; CDR3: CASSLTGDSYNEQFF